This TCR beta chain was sequenced in a study of T-cell memory formation after mild COVID-19. This clonotype occurred many times. Constant-segment-primed 5'RACE gave TCR alpha and TCR beta cDNA libraries with sample barcodes and UMIs. TCRdb re-derived calls from the 5' RACE reads in MiXCR, one entry per CDR3 protein. Counted here are hundreds of thousands of distinct CDR3 sequences, less than 20% occurring once; the ten biggest clones make up approximately 23%. The ends lost 5 bases at V and 7 bases at J; junction bases unmatched: 14. There are 16 residues in the CDR3. In germline, CDR1 is SGHTA, CDR2 FQGTGA.

This chain uses TRBV7-3 with TRBJ2-1; 7 positions agree with TRBD1. Sequencing was done on a sample of PBMCs or a T cell subset sorted from them (not recorded which). This clonotype was sampled from a man aged 18 to 30 who had mild COVID-19 (a few samples of this study predate the infection). Cell type and time point are not known. The CDR3 bases are TGTGCCAGCAGCCTAGTTTCGACAGGGACCGGGAATGAGCAGTTCTTC. This codes for CASSLVSTGTGNEQFF.